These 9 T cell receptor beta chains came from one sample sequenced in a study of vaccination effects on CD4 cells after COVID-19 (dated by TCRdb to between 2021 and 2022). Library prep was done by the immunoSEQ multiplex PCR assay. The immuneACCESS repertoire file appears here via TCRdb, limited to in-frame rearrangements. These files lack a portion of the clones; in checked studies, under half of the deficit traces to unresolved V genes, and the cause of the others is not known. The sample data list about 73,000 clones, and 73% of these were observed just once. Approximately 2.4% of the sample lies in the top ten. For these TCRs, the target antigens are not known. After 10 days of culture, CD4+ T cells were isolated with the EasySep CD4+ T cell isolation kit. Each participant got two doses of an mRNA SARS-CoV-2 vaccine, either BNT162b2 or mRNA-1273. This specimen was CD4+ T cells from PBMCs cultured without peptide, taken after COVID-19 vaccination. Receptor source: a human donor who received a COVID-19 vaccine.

The CDR3 reads CASSRRRNLYGYTF. The CDR3 coding sequence is TGTGCCAGCAGCCGGAGGCGGAATCTCTATGGCTACACCTTC. This chain uses TRBV28 with TRBJ1-2; D gene unclear. CDR3 size: 14 residues. Germline CDR1 reads MDHEN; CDR2 reads SYDVKM. V was clipped by 6 bases and J by 4 bases, with 15 bases between them.

This CDR3 reads CASSLARGQETQYF. The DNA of the CDR3 is TGCGCCAGCAGCTTGGCAAGGGGGCAAGAGACCCAGTACTTC. The chain couples TRBV5-1 to TRBJ2-5; the D gene is possibly TRBD1 (6 bases). Per the germline V gene, CDR1 is SGHRS and CDR2 is YFSETQ. Trimming left V 0 bases short and J 2 bases short, with 8 bases between. This CDR3 region has 14 residues.

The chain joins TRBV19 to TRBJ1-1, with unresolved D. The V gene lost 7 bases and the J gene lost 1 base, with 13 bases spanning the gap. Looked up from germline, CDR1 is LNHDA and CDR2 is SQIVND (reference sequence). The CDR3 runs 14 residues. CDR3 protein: CASTLSGRNTEAFF. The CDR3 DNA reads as TGTGCCAGTACCCTCTCAGGCAGGAACACTGAAGCTTTCTTT.

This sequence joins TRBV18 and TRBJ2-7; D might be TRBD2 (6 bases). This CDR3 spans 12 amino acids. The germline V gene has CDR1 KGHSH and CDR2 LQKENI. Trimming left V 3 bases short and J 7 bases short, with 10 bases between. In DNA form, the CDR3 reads TGTGCCAGCTCACCCGGGACTCAAGAGCAGTACGTC. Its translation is CASSPGTQEQYV.

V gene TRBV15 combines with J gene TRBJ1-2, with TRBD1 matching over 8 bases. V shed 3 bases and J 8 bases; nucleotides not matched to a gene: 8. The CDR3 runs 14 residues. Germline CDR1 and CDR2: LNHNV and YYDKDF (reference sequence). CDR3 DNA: TGTGCCACCAGCAGGGAGGCACAGGGGGGGGGCTACACCTTC. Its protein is CATSREAQGGGYTF.

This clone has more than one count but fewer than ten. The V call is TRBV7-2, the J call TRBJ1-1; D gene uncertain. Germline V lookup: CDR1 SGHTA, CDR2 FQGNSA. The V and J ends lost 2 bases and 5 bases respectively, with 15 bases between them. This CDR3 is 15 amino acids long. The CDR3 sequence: CASSLWASQGTEAFF. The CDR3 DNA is TGTGCCAGCAGCTTATGGGCCTCCCAAGGGACTGAAGCTTTCTTT.

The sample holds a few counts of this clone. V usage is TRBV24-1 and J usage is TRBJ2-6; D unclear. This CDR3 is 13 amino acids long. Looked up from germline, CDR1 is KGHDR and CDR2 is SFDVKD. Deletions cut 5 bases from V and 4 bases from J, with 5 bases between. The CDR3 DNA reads TGTGCCACCAGTGCTACAGGGGCCAACGTCCTGACTTTC. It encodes CATSATGANVLTF.

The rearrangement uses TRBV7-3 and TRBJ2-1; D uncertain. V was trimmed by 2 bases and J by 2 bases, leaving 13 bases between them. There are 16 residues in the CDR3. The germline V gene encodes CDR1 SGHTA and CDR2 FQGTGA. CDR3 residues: CASSLPRAAPYNEQFF. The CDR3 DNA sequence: TGTGCCAGCAGCTTACCCCGGGCGGCACCCTACAATGAGCAGTTCTTC.

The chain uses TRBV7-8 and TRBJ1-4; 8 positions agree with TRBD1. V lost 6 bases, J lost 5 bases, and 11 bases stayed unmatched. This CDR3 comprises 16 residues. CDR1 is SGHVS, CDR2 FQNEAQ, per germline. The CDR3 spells CASSRSGGPLNEKLFF. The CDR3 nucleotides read TGTGCCAGCAGTCGTTCAGGGGGCCCGTTAAATGAAAAACTGTTTTTT.